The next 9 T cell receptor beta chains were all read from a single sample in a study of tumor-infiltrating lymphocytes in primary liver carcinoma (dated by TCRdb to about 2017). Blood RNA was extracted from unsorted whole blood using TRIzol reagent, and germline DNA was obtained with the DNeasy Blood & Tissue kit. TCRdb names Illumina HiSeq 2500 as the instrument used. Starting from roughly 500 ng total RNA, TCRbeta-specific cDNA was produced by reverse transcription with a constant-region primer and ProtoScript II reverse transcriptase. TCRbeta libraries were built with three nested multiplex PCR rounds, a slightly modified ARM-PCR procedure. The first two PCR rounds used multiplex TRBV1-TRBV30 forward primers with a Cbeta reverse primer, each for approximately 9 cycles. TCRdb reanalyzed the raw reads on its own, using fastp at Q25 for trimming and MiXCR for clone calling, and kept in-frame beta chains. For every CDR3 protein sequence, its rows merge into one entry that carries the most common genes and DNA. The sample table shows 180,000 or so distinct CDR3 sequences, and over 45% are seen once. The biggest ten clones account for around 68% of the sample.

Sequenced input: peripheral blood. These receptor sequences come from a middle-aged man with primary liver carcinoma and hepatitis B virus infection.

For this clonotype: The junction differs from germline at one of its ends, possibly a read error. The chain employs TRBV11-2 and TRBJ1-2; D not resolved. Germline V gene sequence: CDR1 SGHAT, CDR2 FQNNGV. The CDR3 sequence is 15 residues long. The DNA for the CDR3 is TGTGCCAGCAGCCTAGAGGGCAGTATCCTGCATTGCTACACCTTC. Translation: CASSLEGSILHCYTF. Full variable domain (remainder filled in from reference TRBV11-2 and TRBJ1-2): EAGVAQSPRYKIIEKRQSVAFWCNPISGHATLYWYQQILGQGPKLLIQFQNNGVVDDSQLPKDRFSAERLKGVDSTLKIQPAKLEDSAVYLCASSLEGSILHCYTFGSGTRLTVV.

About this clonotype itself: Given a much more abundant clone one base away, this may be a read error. Here the CDR3 reads CASSLGHIRNGQYF. The CDR3 bases are TGTGCCAGCAGCTTGGGGCACATAAGGAACGGGCAGTACTTC. The chain employs TRBV5-6 and TRBJ2-7; D remains unclear. This CDR3 has 14 residues. The V end lost 0 bases, the J end lost 9 bases, and 16 bases lay between the germline ends. The germline CDR1 and CDR2 sequences are SGHDT and YYEEEE.

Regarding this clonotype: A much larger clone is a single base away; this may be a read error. DNA for the CDR3: TGTGCCTGCAGCTTATTGACAGATGGCTACACCTTC. Translation: CACSLLTDGYTF. This chain joins TRBV11-2 and TRBJ1-2, with D tentatively TRBD1 (5 bases). The germline V gene has CDR1 SGHAT and CDR2 FQNNGV. This CDR3 is 12 amino acids long.

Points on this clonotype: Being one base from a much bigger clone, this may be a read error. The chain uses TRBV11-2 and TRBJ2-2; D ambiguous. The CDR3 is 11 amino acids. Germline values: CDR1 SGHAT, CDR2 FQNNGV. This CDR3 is CTSSYAGELFF. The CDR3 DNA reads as TGTACCAGCAGCTACGCCGGGGAGCTGTTTTTT.

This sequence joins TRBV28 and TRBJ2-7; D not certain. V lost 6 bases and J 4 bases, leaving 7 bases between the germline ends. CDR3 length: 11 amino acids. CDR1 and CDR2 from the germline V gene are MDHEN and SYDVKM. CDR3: CASRVGYEQYF. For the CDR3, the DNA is TGTGCCAGCAGGGTCGGGTACGAGCAGTACTTC. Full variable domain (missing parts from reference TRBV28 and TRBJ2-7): DVKVTQSSRYLVKRTGEKVFLECVQDMDHENMFWYRQDPGLGLRLIYFSYDVKMKEKGDIPEGYSVSREKKERFSLILESASTNQTSMYLCASRVGYEQYFGPGTRLTVT.

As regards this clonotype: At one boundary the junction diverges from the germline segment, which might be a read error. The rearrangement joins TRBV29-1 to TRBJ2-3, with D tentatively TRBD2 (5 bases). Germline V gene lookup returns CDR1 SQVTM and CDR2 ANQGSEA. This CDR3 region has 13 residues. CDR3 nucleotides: TGTAGCGTTGATCGTAGCATCCCAGATACGCAGTATTTT. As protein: CSVDRSIPDTQYF.

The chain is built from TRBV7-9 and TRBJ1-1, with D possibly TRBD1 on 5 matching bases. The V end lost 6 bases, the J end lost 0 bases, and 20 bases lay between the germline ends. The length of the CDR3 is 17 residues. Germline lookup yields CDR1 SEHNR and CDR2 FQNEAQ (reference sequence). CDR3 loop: CASRETLRGRMNTEAFF. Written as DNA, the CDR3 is TGTGCCAGCAGGGAGACCCTAAGGGGCCGGATGAACACTGAAGCTTTCTTT.

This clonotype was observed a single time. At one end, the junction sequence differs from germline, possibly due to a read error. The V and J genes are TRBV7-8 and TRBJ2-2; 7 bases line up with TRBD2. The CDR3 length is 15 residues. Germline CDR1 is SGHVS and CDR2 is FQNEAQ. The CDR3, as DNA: TGTACCAGCATTTTGACCAGCGGGATCTCCGGGGAGCTGTTTTTT. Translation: CTSILTSGISGELFF.

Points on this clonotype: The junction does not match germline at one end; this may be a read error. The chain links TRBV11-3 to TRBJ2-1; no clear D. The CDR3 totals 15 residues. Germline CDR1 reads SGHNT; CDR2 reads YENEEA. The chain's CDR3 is CASCPMGIGYNERFF. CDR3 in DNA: TGTGCCAGCTGCCCTATGGGGATAGGCTACAATGAGCGGTTCTTC.